This T cell receptor (beta chain) was obtained from a study of T cells after posttransplantation cyclophosphamide. Overall study results and limits: Donor CD8+ memory clones often dominated recipient blood repertoires at later times. After PTCy, TRB diversity resembled that of CNI/methotrexate controls. TRB overlap between skin or GI tissue T cells and blood was limited.

V lost 4 bases and J lost 0; bases outside the gene matches: 5. In germline, CDR1 is MNHNY, CDR2 SVGAGI (reference sequence). CDR3 length: 16 amino acids. The related graft donor's blood sample was taken on the day of bone marrow donation. TCRdb keeps only in-frame clones here, not all; method: immunoSEQ multiplex PCR. The sample holds tens of thousands of clones, and no clone turns up only once. This clone was counted ten times or more. Its antigen is currently unknown. Input material: PBMCs. This TCR was sampled from a woman aged 55-69 years in good health, CMV-negative, and a related stem cell transplant donor. The rearrangement uses TRBV6-6 and TRBJ1-3; 8 positions match TRBD1. The CDR3 spells CASSSPTGASGNTIYF. DNA for the CDR3: TGTGCCAGCAGTTCCCCGACAGGGGCCTCTGGAAACACCATATATTTT.